The clone carrying this T cell receptor beta chain was seen a handful of times. No antigen is known for it. This sample is drawn from a study of beta chain features in type 1 diabetes. About the study: Healthy donors and patients had similar age, gender and cell yields. Investigators examined more than 90 million sorted cells across all samples.

The CDR3 is 15 residues long. V shed 5 bases and J 7 bases; nucleotides not matched to a gene: 8. Germline V gene lookup returns CDR1 MDHEN and CDR2 SYDVKM. Notes on the study in general: Cells that show high TCR expression could be over-represented by cDNA sequencing. Within each of all four CD4+ subsets, Type 1 diabetes patients had TCRB CDR3s that were moderately but significantly shorter.

Markers CD45RO/CCR7/CD25/CD127/CD95/CD27 served to sort CD4+ naive, central memory, regulatory and stem cell-like memory cells. The study reverse transcribed the entire isolated RNA, so it sequenced expressed TCRB transcripts. Libraries were prepared by immunoSEQ multiplex PCR; TCRdb keeps only in-frame clonotypes and omits some of them. This table holds 200,000 to 300,000 clones, 20% found once. Sequenced sample: naive CD4+ T cells from blood. The receptor was derived from a woman between 40 and 50 years old with type 1 diabetes. The rearrangement joins TRBV28 to TRBJ2-1; 10 nucleotides agree with TRBD2. The CDR3 sequence: CASSPPLAGENEQFF. The CDR3, as DNA: TGTGCCAGCAGTCCGCCCCTAGCGGGAGAGAATGAGCAGTTCTTC.